The 2 T cell receptor beta chains below come from one sample, sequenced in a study of T cells in Graves' hyperthyroidism and ophthalmopathy. The investigators amplified TCR beta CDR3 regions from RNA transcripts. Initially, a first-round RT-PCR of the TCR CDR3 employed the HTBI primer set. One entry per CDR3 protein, called by TCRdb with MiXCR from the multiplex PCR reads. The table shows some 490,000 distinct CDR3 sequences, with less than 25% occurring only once. The material sequenced was blood. The receptor set was obtained from a woman aged 70 to 79 with Graves' ophthalmopathy.

V is TRBV18 and J is TRBJ2-1, with 13 bases lining up with TRBD2. The CDR3 covers 16 residues. CDR1 is KGHSH and CDR2 is LQKENI in the germline V gene. Trimming cost V 4 bases and J 4 bases; bases outside gene matches: 4. The CDR3 protein is CASSLGTSGDYNEQFF. The CDR3 region has the DNA TGTGCCAGCTCACTCGGGACTAGCGGGGATTACAATGAGCAGTTCTTC.

This rearrangement joins TRBV2 to TRBJ2-1, with 8 positions matching TRBD1. V shed 7 bases and J 5 bases; nucleotides not matched to a gene: 4. The CDR3 extends over 13 amino acids. CDR1 and CDR2 from the germline V gene are SNHLY and FYNNEI. For the CDR3, the DNA is TGTGCCAGCAACCCGACAGGGGACAATGAGCAGTTCTTC. Translation gives CASNPTGDNEQFF. The full variable domain, its missing parts supplied by reference TRBV2 and TRBJ2-1, is EPEVTQTPSHQVTQMGQEVILRCVPISNHLYFYWYRQILGQKVEFLVSFYNNEISEKSEIFDDQFSVERPDGSNFTLKIRSTKLEDSAMYFCASNPTGDNEQFFGPGTRLTVL.